This is a list of T cell receptor beta chains from one sample in a study of blood T cell repertoires in COVID-19. The protocol was immunoSEQ multiplex PCR, while the TCRdb copy is restricted to in-frame clones and leaves out a portion. This table holds more than 75,000 clones, roughly 76% found once. The sequencing input was peripheral blood. These receptors came from a woman older than 75 with active or convalescent COVID-19. The CDR3 runs from the conserved cysteine through the conserved F or W. Each record gives: D gene, V gene, clone size, J gene, CDR3 protein, CDR3 DNA. The D gene is left open where the match is weak. The size entry is marked missing in some rows and otherwise reads once, few, many or a size class.

>TRBD2|TRBV5-6|.|TRBJ2-7
CASRLAGVSEQYF
TGTGCCAGTAGACTAGCGGGAGTATCCGAGCAGTACTTC
>TRBD1|TRBV7-2|.|TRBJ1-2
CASSLESRGPGGYTF
TGTGCCAGCAGCTTAGAGAGCAGGGGGCCGGGTGGCTACACCTTC
>.|TRBV7-2|once|TRBJ1-1
CASREQPMGTEAFF
TGTGCCAGCAGGGAGCAGCCGATGGGCACTGAAGCTTTCTTT
>TRBD1|TRBV18|few|TRBJ2-2
CASSPPTGGNTGELFF
TGTGCCAGCTCACCACCGACAGGGGGTAACACCGGGGAGCTGTTTTTT
>TRBD1|TRBV25-1|.|TRBJ2-7
CASRTSGGSYEQYF
TGTGCCAGCCGAACGTCAGGGGGCTCCTACGAGCAGTACTTC
>TRBD1|TRBV7-3|.|TRBJ1-2
CASSPGAGGRYGYTF
TGTGCCAGCAGCCCAGGGGCAGGGGGGCGCTATGGCTACACCTTC
>.|TRBV7-9|.|TRBJ1-3
CARSVAGPGNTIYF
TGTGCCAGAAGCGTGGCAGGCCCCGGAAACACCATATATTTT
>TRBD1|TRBV9|.|TRBJ2-7
CASSKKTGALTGDEQYF
TGTGCCAGCAGCAAAAAGACAGGGGCCCTCACTGGCGACGAGCAGTACTTC
>.|TRBV19|.|TRBJ1-4
CASSMQGGYEKLFF
TGTGCCAGTAGTATGCAGGGCGGTTATGAAAAACTGTTTTTT
>.|TRBV9|.|TRBJ2-7
CASSPNSGFSYEQYF
TGTGCCAGCAGCCCAAATAGCGGTTTCTCCTACGAGCAGTACTTC
>.|TRBV4-1|once|TRBJ1-1
CASSQGSGANTEAFF
TGCGCCAGCAGCCAAGGATCAGGGGCGAACACTGAAGCTTTCTTT
>.|TRBV6-5|.|TRBJ1-6
CASTILDNSPLHF
TGTGCCAGCACTATCTTGGATAATTCACCCCTCCACTTT
>TRBD1|TRBV9|.|TRBJ2-7
CASSVASQGAGEQYF
TGTGCCAGCAGCGTAGCTAGCCAGGGGGCCGGCGAGCAGTACTTC
>.|TRBV6-1|once|TRBJ2-7
CASREGDYSYEQYF
TGTGCCAGCAGAGAGGGGGACTACTCCTACGAGCAGTACTTC
>TRBD1|TRBV2|.|TRBJ1-5
CATTSGTGVDQPQHF
TGTGCCACCACCTCAGGGACAGGGGTGGATCAGCCCCAGCATTTT
>TRBD2|TRBV7-2|few|TRBJ2-3
CASSVRAGGPTDTQYF
TGTGCCAGCAGCGTCCGAGCGGGGGGGCCGACAGATACGCAGTATTTT
>.|TRBV7-2|many|TRBJ1-5
CASSLGQGGGGQPQHF
TGTGCCAGCAGCTTGGGTCAAGGAGGCGGCGGACAGCCCCAGCATTTT
>TRBD1|TRBV7-2|once|TRBJ2-7
CASSSRQGPYEQYF
TGTGCCAGCAGCTCCCGACAGGGCCCTTACGAGCAGTACTTC
>.|TRBV5-4|.|TRBJ2-5
CASSLAAGQETQYF
TGTGCCAGCAGCTTGGCCGCGGGTCAAGAGACCCAGTACTTC
>TRBD1|TRBV6-2/TRBV6-3|.|TRBJ2-3
CASSSHRGLADTQYF
TGTGCCAGCAGTTCCCACAGGGGGCTAGCAGATACGCAGTATTTT
>TRBD1|TRBV10-3|.|TRBJ1-2
CAISPLSGGESNYGYTF
TGTGCCATCAGTCCACTTTCAGGGGGCGAAAGTAACTATGGCTACACCTTC
>TRBD2|TRBV11-2|.|TRBJ2-3
CASSLVAGTSGTDTQYF
TGTGCCAGCAGCTTAGTAGCCGGGACTAGCGGCACAGATACGCAGTATTTT
>TRBD1|TRBV2|.|TRBJ1-2
CASSRRKQGATGGYTF
TGTGCCAGCAGTCGGAGGAAACAGGGGGCTACGGGCGGCTACACCTTC
>TRBD1|TRBV19|.|TRBJ1-6
CASSRQGEAYNSPLHF
TGTGCCAGTAGCCGACAGGGGGAAGCCTATAATTCACCCCTCCACTTT
>.|TRBV19|.|TRBJ1-1
CATGGRTMNTEAFF
TGTGCCACGGGAGGGAGGACCATGAACACTGAAGCTTTCTTT
>TRBD2|TRBV11-2|.|TRBJ2-5
CASSQREGVFETQYF
TGTGCCAGCAGCCAGCGGGAGGGCGTTTTCGAGACCCAGTACTTC
>TRBD2|TRBV9|.|TRBJ2-3
CASSVAAGGTDTQYF
TGTGCCAGCAGCGTAGCGGCGGGGGGCACAGATACGCAGTATTTT
>TRBD2|TRBV28|.|TRBJ2-2
CASSSGTSGIAGELFF
TGTGCCAGCAGCTCCGGGACTAGCGGGATCGCCGGGGAGCTGTTTTTT
>TRBD2|TRBV5-1|.|TRBJ2-2
CASSTGDGGSTGELFF
TGCGCCAGCAGCACGGGGGACGGGGGGAGCACCGGGGAGCTGTTTTTT
>.|TRBV7-9|once|TRBJ2-5
CASSLPGQETQYF
TGTGCCAGCAGCTTGCCAGGGCAGGAGACCCAGTACTTC
>.|TRBV3-1/TRBV3-2|.|TRBJ1-3
CASSPDFLRGNTIYF
TGTGCCAGCAGCCCGGACTTTCTGCGTGGAAACACCATATATTTT
>TRBD1|TRBV28|.|TRBJ1-4
CASSLLGQGDEKLFF
TGTGCCAGCAGTTTGTTGGGTCAGGGGGATGAAAAACTGTTTTTT
>.|TRBV6-2/TRBV6-3|.|TRBJ1-2
CASNPTGTPGYGYTF
TGTGCCAGCAACCCAACAGGGACGCCCGGCTATGGCTACACCTTC
>TRBD1|TRBV11-2|few|TRBJ2-7
CASSSGTGDYEQYF
TGTGCCAGCAGCTCCGGGACAGGGGACTACGAGCAGTACTTC
>TRBD2|TRBV7-9|.|TRBJ2-2
CASTEGAGTNTGELFF
TGTGCCAGCACGGAGGGAGCGGGAACGAACACCGGGGAGCTGTTTTTT
>.|TRBV28|.|TRBJ2-1
CATTGLAYNEQFF
TGTGCCACCACGGGATTAGCCTACAATGAGCAGTTCTTC
>.|TRBV14|.|TRBJ2-3
CASSQPTGPSTDTQYF
TGTGCCAGCAGCCAACCAACAGGGCCCAGCACAGATACGCAGTATTTT
>.|TRBV24-1|.|TRBJ1-6
CATSEGGRALHF
TGTGCCACCAGTGAAGGGGGTAGAGCCCTCCACTTT
>.|TRBV27|.|TRBJ1-5
CASSLTGTHSNQPQHF
TGTGCCAGCAGTTTAACCGGGACACATAGCAATCAGCCCCAGCATTTT
>TRBD1|TRBV28|.|TRBJ2-7
CASSFPGTGIPYEQYF
TGTGCCAGCAGTTTCCCCGGGACAGGGATTCCCTACGAGCAGTACTTC
>TRBD2|TRBV11-3|.|TRBJ2-1
CASSKTSGRYNEQFF
TGTGCCAGCAGCAAGACTAGCGGGAGATACAATGAGCAGTTCTTC
>.|TRBV4-1|.|TRBJ1-2
CASSQQKTGHYGYTF
TGCGCCAGCAGCCAACAAAAGACAGGACACTATGGCTACACCTTC
>TRBD1|TRBV4-1|.|TRBJ2-7
CASSQVAGGNYEQYF
TGCGCCAGCAGCCAAGTGGCAGGGGGTAACTACGAGCAGTACTTC
>TRBD2|TRBV18|.|TRBJ2-7
CASSQAGGTYEQYF
TGTGCCAGCTCCCAAGCGGGGGGAACCTACGAGCAGTACTTC
>.|TRBV6-2/TRBV6-3|.|TRBJ2-6
CASSWRGGANVLTF
TGTGCCAGCAGCTGGAGAGGCGGGGCCAACGTCCTGACTTTC
>TRBD1|TRBV6-2/TRBV6-3|.|TRBJ2-7
CASSYDRGPPPYEQYF
TGTGCCAGCAGTTACGACAGGGGGCCACCTCCCTACGAGCAGTACTTC
>.|TRBV6-5|.|TRBJ1-1
CASTRGGVNTEAFF
TGTGCCAGCACTCGGGGCGGGGTGAACACTGAAGCTTTCTTT
>TRBD1|TRBV18|once|TRBJ2-1
CASSPQGQRNEQFF
TGTGCCAGCTCACCACAGGGACAGCGAAATGAGCAGTTCTTC
>.|TRBV19|.|TRBJ1-5
CASRSLQGRQPQHF
TGTGCCAGTAGATCCCTCCAGGGTCGACAGCCCCAGCATTTT
>.|TRBV4-3|.|TRBJ2-3
CASSQKTLGQRQYF
TGCGCCAGCAGCCAAAAGACCTTGGGGCAGAGACAGTATTTT
>TRBD2|TRBV11-2|.|TRBJ2-7
CASSSGRVGEQYF
TGTGCCAGCAGCAGCGGGAGGGTCGGCGAGCAGTACTTC
>TRBD1|TRBV5-6|.|TRBJ2-5
CASSYGTGGLETQYF
TGTGCCAGCAGTTACGGGACAGGGGGCCTAGAGACCCAGTACTTC
>.|TRBV28|few|TRBJ1-4
CASRRGTSGGEKLFF
TGTGCCAGCAGACGTGGGACATCGGGTGGTGAAAAACTGTTTTTT
>TRBD2|TRBV5-1|.|TRBJ2-7
CASSSGLAVSYEQYF
TGCGCCAGCAGCTCAGGACTAGCGGTCTCCTACGAGCAGTACTTC